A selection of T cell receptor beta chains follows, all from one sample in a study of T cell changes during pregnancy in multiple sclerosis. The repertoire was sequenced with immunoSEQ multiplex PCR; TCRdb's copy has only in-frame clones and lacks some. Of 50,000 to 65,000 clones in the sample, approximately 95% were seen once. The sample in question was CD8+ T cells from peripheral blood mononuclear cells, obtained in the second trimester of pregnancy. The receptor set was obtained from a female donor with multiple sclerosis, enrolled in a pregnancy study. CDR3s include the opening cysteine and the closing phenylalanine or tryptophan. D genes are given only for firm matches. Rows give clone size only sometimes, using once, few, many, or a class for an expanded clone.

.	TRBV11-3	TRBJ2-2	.	CASSPPSAGELFF	TGTGCCAGCAGCCCCCCAAGCGCCGGGGAGCTGTTTTTT
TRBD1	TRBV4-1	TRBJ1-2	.	CASSQGRTGSDYTF	TGCGCCAGCAGCCAAGGGAGGACAGGGAGTGACTACACCTTC
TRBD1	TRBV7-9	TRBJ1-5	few	CASSSGGWGNQPQHF	TGTGCCAGCAGCTCAGGGGGCTGGGGCAATCAGCCCCAGCATTTT
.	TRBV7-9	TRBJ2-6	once	CASSSTRVGSSGANVLTF	TGTGCCAGCAGCTCAACGCGGGTTGGGTCCTCTGGGGCCAACGTCCTGACTTTC
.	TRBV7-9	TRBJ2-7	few	CASSSKDSYEQYF	TGTGCCAGCAGCTCCAAAGACAGCTACGAGCAGTACTTC
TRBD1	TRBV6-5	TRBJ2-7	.	CASSSTGTGYEQYF	TGTGCCAGCAGTTCGACCGGGACAGGGTACGAGCAGTACTTC
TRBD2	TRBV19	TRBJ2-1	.	CASSIAAGFYNEQFF	TGTGCCAGTAGTATAGCAGCGGGATTCTACAATGAGCAGTTCTTC
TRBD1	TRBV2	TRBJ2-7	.	CASTVSDRGDSYEQYF	TGTGCCAGCACCGTATCGGACAGGGGGGACTCCTACGAGCAGTACTTC
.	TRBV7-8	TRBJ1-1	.	CASGPGRHLKGTEAFF	TGTGCCAGCGGCCCGGGAAGGCACTTAAAAGGCACTGAAGCTTTCTTT
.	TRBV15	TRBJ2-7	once	CATSRDRLVSYEQYF	TGTGCCACCAGCAGAGATCGACTAGTTTCCTACGAGCAGTACTTC
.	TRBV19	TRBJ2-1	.	CASSIGLNQQFF	TGTGCCAGTAGTATTGGACTCAATCAGCAGTTCTTC
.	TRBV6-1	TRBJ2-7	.	CAIGPYEQYF	TGTGCCATCGGTCCCTACGAGCAGTACTTC
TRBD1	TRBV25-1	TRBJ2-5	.	CASSGQGAKTQYF	TGTGCCTCTTCGGGACAGGGGGCAAAGACCCAGTACTTC
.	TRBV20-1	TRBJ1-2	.	CSARWSGYTF	TGCAGTGCCCGGTGGAGCGGCTACACCTTC
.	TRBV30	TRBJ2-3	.	CAWSFTDTQYF	TGTGCCTGGAGCTTCACAGATACGCAGTATTTT
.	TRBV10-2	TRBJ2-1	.	CASSDRSYNEQFF	TGCGCCAGCAGTGATCGTTCCTACAATGAGCAGTTCTTC
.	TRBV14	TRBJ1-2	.	CASSEGRRYGYTF	TGTGCCAGCAGTGAGGGAAGGAGGTATGGCTACACCTTC
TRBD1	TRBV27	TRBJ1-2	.	CASSLTGGVGYGYTF	TGTGCCAGCAGTTTGACAGGGGGCGTCGGCTATGGCTACACCTTC
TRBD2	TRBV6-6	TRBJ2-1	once	CASSPGLAGAKNEQFF	TGTGCCAGCAGTCCGGGACTAGCGGGGGCAAAGAATGAGCAGTTCTTC
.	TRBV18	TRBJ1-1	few	CASSTTATEAFF	TGTGCCAGCTCAACGACAGCCACTGAAGCTTTCTTT
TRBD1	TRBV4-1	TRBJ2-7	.	CASSQGVTGGIYEQYF	TGCGCCAGCAGCCAAGGGGTCACAGGGGGTATCTACGAGCAGTACTTC
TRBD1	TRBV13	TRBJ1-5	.	CASSLTQGSTQPQHF	TGTGCCAGCAGCTTAACACAGGGGTCTACTCAGCCCCAGCATTTT